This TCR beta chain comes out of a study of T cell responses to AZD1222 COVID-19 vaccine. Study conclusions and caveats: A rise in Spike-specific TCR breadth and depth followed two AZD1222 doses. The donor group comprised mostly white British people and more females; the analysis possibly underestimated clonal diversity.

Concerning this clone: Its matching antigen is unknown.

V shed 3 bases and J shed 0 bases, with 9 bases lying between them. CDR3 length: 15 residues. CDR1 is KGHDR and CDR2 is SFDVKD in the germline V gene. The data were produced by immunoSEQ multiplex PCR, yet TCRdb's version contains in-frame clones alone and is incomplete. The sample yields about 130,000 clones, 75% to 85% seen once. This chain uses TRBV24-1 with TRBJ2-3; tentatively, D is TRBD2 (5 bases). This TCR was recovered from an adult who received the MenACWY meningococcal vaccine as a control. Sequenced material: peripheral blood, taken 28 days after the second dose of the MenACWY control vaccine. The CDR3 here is CATSDAGPSTDTQYF. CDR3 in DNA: TGTGCCACCAGTGATGCGGGCCCGAGCACAGATACGCAGTATTTT.